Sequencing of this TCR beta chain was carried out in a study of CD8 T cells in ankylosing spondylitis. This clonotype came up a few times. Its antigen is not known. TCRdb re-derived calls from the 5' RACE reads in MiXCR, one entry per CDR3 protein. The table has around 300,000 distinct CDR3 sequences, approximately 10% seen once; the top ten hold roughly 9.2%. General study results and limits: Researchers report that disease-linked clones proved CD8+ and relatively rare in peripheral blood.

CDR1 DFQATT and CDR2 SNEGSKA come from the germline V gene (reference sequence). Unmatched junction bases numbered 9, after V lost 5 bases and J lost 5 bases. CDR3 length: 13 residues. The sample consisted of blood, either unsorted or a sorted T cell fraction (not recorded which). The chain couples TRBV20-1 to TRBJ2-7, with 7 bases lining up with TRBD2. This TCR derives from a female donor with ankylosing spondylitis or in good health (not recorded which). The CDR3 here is CSADWEGSDEQYF. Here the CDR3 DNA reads TGCAGTGCTGACTGGGAGGGGTCAGACGAGCAGTACTTC.